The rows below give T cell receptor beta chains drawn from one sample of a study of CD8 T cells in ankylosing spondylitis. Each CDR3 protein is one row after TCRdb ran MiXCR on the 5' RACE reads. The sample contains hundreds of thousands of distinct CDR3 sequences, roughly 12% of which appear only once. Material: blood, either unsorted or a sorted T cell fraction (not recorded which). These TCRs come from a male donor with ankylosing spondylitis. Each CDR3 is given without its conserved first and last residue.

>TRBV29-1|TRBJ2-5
SGRQETQY
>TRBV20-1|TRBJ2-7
SATGQASSYEQY
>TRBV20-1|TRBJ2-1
SARDRTSGKNEQF
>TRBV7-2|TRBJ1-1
ASSYQGGLGTEAF
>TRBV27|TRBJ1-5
ASRRTGSGQQPQH
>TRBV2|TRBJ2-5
ASSGAVSIQETQY
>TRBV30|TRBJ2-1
ASTMGVAELSYNEQF
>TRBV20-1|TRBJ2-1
SATQGEAVSYNEQF
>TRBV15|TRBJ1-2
ATSRSPTAFYGYT
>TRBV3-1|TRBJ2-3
ASSQETATPQPDTQY
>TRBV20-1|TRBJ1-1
SARAPGEPNTEAF
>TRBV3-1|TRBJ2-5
ASSQDPASGSETQY
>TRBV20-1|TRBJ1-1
SAGTGLGTEAF
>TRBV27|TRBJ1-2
ASSLVRSPGQSYGYT
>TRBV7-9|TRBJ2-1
ASSHRTSGGNEQF
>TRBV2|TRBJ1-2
ASSPQGTGNYGYT
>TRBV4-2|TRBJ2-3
ASSPLFRIRADTQY
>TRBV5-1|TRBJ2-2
ASSLAGSTGELF
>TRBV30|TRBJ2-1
AWTVVYNEQF
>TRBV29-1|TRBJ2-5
SGGGQPQETQY
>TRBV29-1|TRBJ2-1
SGLAGGTNEQF
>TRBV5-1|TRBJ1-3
ASSLEGIPGNTIY
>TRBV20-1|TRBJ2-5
SARGQIMTQY
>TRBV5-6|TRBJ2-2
ASSLAWGRWNTGELF